What follows is one TCR beta chain and its context. This specimen comes from a study of cytomegalovirus exposure and HLA in healthy donors. The germline V gene has CDR1 SQVTM and CDR2 ANQGSEA. This CDR3 region has 11 residues. Trimming took 6 bases from V and 8 from J; bases not matched to a gene: 3. Both 60 Vbeta primers and 13 Jbeta primers went into the PCR. Only in-frame clones appear in the TCRdb table, and some are missing; sequencing was by immunoSEQ multiplex PCR. Of about 190,000 clones in the sample, roughly 80% are singletons; the top ten hold 1.6%. The sequence was collected from a woman between 45 and 65 years old in good health and CMV-seronegative. Sample: PBMCs. The genes are TRBV29-1 and TRBJ1-2; 10 nucleotides agree with TRBD1. CDR3 in amino acids: CSVGTGVGYTF. The CDR3 region has the DNA TGCAGCGTGGGGACAGGGGTCGGCTACACCTTC.